This TCR beta chain was observed in a study of blood T cell repertoires in COVID-19. Germline CDR1 and CDR2: LNHDA and SQIVND (reference sequence). J gave up 5 bases and V 5 bases, and 6 bases lay outside the gene matches. The CDR3 is 15 amino acids. Original handling: For nucleated cells, counts were estimated from reference gene primer amplification. The data were produced by immunoSEQ multiplex PCR, yet TCRdb's version contains in-frame clones alone and is incomplete. V, J and clone size are taken as reported in that table, and D and trimming were inferred from the DNA itself. The data contain roughly 380,000 clones, around 84% of them singletons.

This TCR derives from a human donor with acute or convalescent COVID-19. The donor label of this sample is uncertain. The rearrangement uses TRBV19 and TRBJ1-6; 7 positions agree with TRBD1. The sample was peripheral blood. The CDR3 loop is CASSDRQGNNSPLHF. CDR3 DNA: TGTGCCAGTAGTGATCGACAGGGTAATAATTCACCCCTCCACTTT. Full variable domain (remainder filled in from reference TRBV19 and TRBJ1-6): DGGITQSPKYLFRKEGQNVTLSCEQNLNHDAMYWYRQDPGQGLRLIYYSQIVNDFQKGDIAEGYSVSREKKESFPLTVTSAQKNPTAFYLCASSDRQGNNSPLHFGNGTRLTVT.